This TCR beta chain was captured in a study of cytomegalovirus exposure and HLA in healthy donors. The CDR3 is 17 amino acids. Germline V lookup: CDR1 LGHNA, CDR2 YNFKEQ. After removal of 2 bases from V and 0 bases from J, the junction contained 3 bases not matched to a gene. This clone was counted between two and nine times. Primers included in the PCR were 60 Vbeta and 13 Jbeta primers. This table comes from immunoSEQ multiplex PCR, and its TCRdb copy is limited to in-frame clones, with some not included. The sample yields about 120,000 clones, about 80% seen once. The sequencing input was PBMCs. This clonotype originated in a female donor in good health and CMV-seronegative. V gene TRBV4-2 combines with J gene TRBJ2-6, with 8 bases matching TRBD2. CDR3: CASSQRGGSSGANVLTF. DNA of the CDR3: TGTGCCAGCAGCCAACGGGGGGGTTCCTCTGGGGCCAACGTCCTGACTTTC.